The 8 T cell receptor beta chains in this list originate from one sample, sequenced in a study of blood T cell repertoires in COVID-19. Profiled with immunoSEQ multiplex PCR; TCRdb holds only in-frame clones, not every one. The sample lists approximately 250,000 clones, 86% occurring once. The specimen sequenced was peripheral blood. The source is a man aged 18 to 30 with active or convalescent COVID-19.

The chain carries TRBV24-1 and TRBJ1-2; D may be TRBD1 (6 bases). In germline, CDR1 is KGHDR, CDR2 SFDVKD. This CDR3 spans 15 amino acids. The V end lost 2 bases, the J end lost 3 bases, and 12 bases lay between the germline ends. The CDR3 DNA sequence: TGTGCCACCAGTGATTCAGGGCAGGGGTACTATGGCTACACCTTC. It codes for CATSDSGQGYYGYTF.

The chain uses TRBV7-3 and TRBJ2-2; 10 bases map to TRBD2. Germline V gives CDR1 SGHTA, CDR2 FQGTGA. CDR3 size: 16 residues. J was trimmed by 6 bases and V by 2 bases; bases with no gene match: 6. CDR3 DNA: TGTGCCAGCAGCTTATCTAGCGGGAGAGTGGCCGGGGAGCTGTTTTTT. The encoded protein is CASSLSSGRVAGELFF.

This chain links TRBV5-5 with TRBJ1-4; D is uncertain. V was clipped by 5 bases and J by 5 bases, with 13 bases between them. The CDR3 is 14 residues long. Germline V gene data show CDR1 as SGHKS and CDR2 as YYEKEE (reference sequence). The CDR3: CASRKTSLNEKLFF. DNA of the CDR3: TGTGCCAGCAGAAAAACGAGCCTCAATGAAAAACTGTTTTTT.

The rearrangement uses TRBV2 and TRBJ1-1; 7 nucleotides match TRBD1. Trimming removed 6 bases from V and 3 bases from J; junction bases left unmatched: 10. This CDR3 is 15 amino acids long. In germline, CDR1 is SNHLY, CDR2 FYNNEI. For the CDR3, the DNA is TGTGCCAGCAGGGAAAATACAGGGGTGGACACTGAAGCTTTCTTT. Residues: CASRENTGVDTEAFF.

The chain is built from TRBV5-1 and TRBJ1-2, with D possibly TRBD1 on 6 matching bases. This CDR3 has 15 amino acids. Trimming took off 4 bases at V and 1 base at J, with 14 bases between the two ends. In germline, CDR1 is SGHRS, CDR2 YFSETQ. The chain's CDR3 is CASSGGQGHNYGYTF. CDR3 DNA sequence: TGCGCCAGCAGCGGCGGGCAGGGGCATAACTATGGCTACACCTTC.

The CDR3 DNA is TGCAGCGTGGACAGGGAAATCCAGGGGTACGAGCAGTACTTC. This sequence encodes CSVDREIQGYEQYF. The chain couples TRBV29-1 to TRBJ2-7, with 8 bases fitting TRBD1. This CDR3 spans 14 amino acids. CDR1 is SQVTM, CDR2 ANQGSEA, per germline. Trimming at V came to 6 bases and at J to 4 bases, leaving 11 bases not matched to a gene.

This chain connects TRBV27 to TRBJ1-2; TRBD1 aligns across 7 bases. CDR3 size: 14 residues. Per the germline V gene, CDR1 is MNHEY and CDR2 is SMNVEV (reference sequence). Losses at the gene ends were 4 bases for V and 2 bases for J; bases not matched to a gene: 4. CDR3 nucleotides: TGTGCCAGCAGTTATAACAGGGGAAACTATGGCTACACCTTC. Translating it yields CASSYNRGNYGYTF.

The CDR3 region is CASSKKRLPTGGNTIYF. CDR3 DNA: TGTGCCAGCAGCAAAAAGCGTCTGCCCACTGGCGGAAACACCATATATTTT. This chain connects TRBV21-1 to TRBJ1-3. TRBV21-1 is tagged as a pseudogene. CDR3 length equals 17 residues.